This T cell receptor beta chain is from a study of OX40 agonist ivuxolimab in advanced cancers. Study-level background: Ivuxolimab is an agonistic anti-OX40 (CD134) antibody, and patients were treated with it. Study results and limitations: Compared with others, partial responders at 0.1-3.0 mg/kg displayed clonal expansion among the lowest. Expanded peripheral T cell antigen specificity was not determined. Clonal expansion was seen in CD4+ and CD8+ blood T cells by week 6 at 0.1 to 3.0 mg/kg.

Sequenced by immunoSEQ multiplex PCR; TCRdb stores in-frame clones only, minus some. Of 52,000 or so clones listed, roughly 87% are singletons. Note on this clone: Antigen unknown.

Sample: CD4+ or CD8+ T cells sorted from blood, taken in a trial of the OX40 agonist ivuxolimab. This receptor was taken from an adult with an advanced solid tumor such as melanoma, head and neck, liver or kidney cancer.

This CDR3 is CASSLLPSRGFYNEQFF. CDR3 nucleotide sequence: TGTGCCAGCAGTTTACTCCCTAGCCGGGGGTTCTACAATGAGCAGTTCTTC. The chain employs TRBV27 and TRBJ2-1; TRBD2 might be the D (6 bases). This CDR3 has 17 amino acids. Germline-derived CDR1 and CDR2 are MNHEY and SMNVEV (reference sequence). Trimming took off 2 bases at V and 3 bases at J, with 17 bases between the two ends.